A single sample is the source of the 8 T cell receptor beta chains below, sequenced in a study of neurological immune-mediated disorders. TCRdb redid the calling of the 5' RACE reads with MiXCR, one entry per CDR3 protein. This sample has around 50,000 distinct CDR3 sequences, with 16% found just once. The source material was PBMCs. Receptors were obtained from a man aged 55-75 years in good health.

This clonotype came up many times. CDR3 amino acids: CASSRERTGANVLTF. The CDR3 nucleotides are TGCGCCAGCAGCCGGGAGCGTACTGGGGCCAACGTCCTGACTTTC. The V call is TRBV4-3, the J call TRBJ2-6, with D maybe TRBD2 (5 bases). From germline, CDR1 is LGHNA and CDR2 YSLEER. V lost 4 bases, J lost 2 bases, and 9 bases lay in between. This CDR3 spans 15 amino acids.

This clonotype was counted ten times or more. The V and J genes are TRBV28 and TRBJ2-5, with TRBD1 as a possible D gene (6 bases). Trimming removed 5 bases at V and 1 base at J, with 14 bases between. Per the germline V gene, CDR1 is MDHEN and CDR2 is SYDVKM. CDR3 size: 15 residues. The CDR3 loop reads CASSGADRLQETQYF. Here the CDR3 DNA reads TGTGCCAGCAGTGGGGCGGACAGACTCCAAGAGACCCAGTACTTC.

At least ten counts were recorded for this clonotype. The rearrangement joins TRBV29-1 to TRBJ2-7, with a weak D call TRBD2 (6 bases). From germline, CDR1 is SQVTM and CDR2 ANQGSEA. Trimming took off 4 bases at V and 2 bases at J, with 12 bases between the two ends. The CDR3 totals 13 residues. The CDR3 protein is CSVGRDSPYEQYF. CDR3 in DNA: TGCAGCGTTGGGAGGGACTCACCCTACGAGCAGTACTTC.

This clonotype was counted ten times or more. The chain joins TRBV6-2 or TRBV6-3 to TRBJ2-1; no firm D call. Germline V CDR1 and CDR2: MNHEY, SVGEGT. The CDR3 is 11 residues long. V gave up 2 bases and J gave up 12 bases, with 8 bases separating them. For the CDR3, the DNA is TGTGCCAGCAGTTACAAGGTGGCGCAGTTCTTC. Translated, it gives CASSYKVAQFF.

This clonotype was counted ten times or more. This rearrangement joins TRBV7-8 to TRBJ2-7; 10 nucleotides align to TRBD2. The CDR3 consists of 16 residues. Per the germline V gene, CDR1 is SGHVS and CDR2 is FQNEAQ. The trim removed 5 bases at V and 4 bases at J, leaving 11 bases unmatched. The CDR3 loop is CASSLRGSGRFYEQYF. The CDR3 region has the DNA TGTGCCAGCAGCCTCCGGGGTAGCGGGAGGTTTTACGAGCAGTACTTC. Combining the CDR3 with reference TRBV7-8 and TRBJ2-7 gives the whole variable domain GAGVSQSPRYKVAKRGQDVALRCDPISGHVSLFWYQQALGQGPEFLTYFQNEAQLDKSGLPSDRFFAERPEGSVSTLKIQRTQQEDSAVYLCASSLRGSGRFYEQYFGPGTRLTVT.

The sample holds many counts of this clonotype. The genes are TRBV3-1 and TRBJ2-1; either TRBD1 or TRBD2 may fit D (6 bases each). This CDR3 comprises 15 residues. Per germline, CDR1 LGHDT and CDR2 YNNKEL (reference sequence). The germline V and J ends were trimmed by 2 bases and 10 bases, with 18 bases remaining between them. This CDR3 reads CASSQSGGGRWEQFF. The DNA of the CDR3 is TGTGCCAGCAGCCAATCCGGTGGGGGGCGCTGGGAGCAGTTCTTC.

This clonotype was seen repeatedly, ten times or more. The V and J genes are TRBV29-1 and TRBJ1-1, with D perhaps matching TRBD1 (6 bases). Germline V gene sequence: CDR1 SQVTM, CDR2 ANQGSEA. This CDR3 is built from 12 residues. V was shortened by 2 bases and J by 9 bases, with 13 bases between the two germline ends. CDR3 sequence reads: CSVELGRGKAFF. Written as DNA, the CDR3 is TGCAGCGTTGAATTAGGCAGGGGTAAAGCTTTCTTT.

This clonotype was observed once. This chain uses TRBV10-3 with TRBJ2-3; perhaps TRBD2 as D (5 bases). The V gene's germline CDR1 is ENHRY and CDR2 SYGVKD. The CDR3 runs to 16 residues. Deletions cut 2 bases from V and 3 bases from J, with 15 bases between. The CDR3 DNA is TGTGCCATCAGTGAGCCCAGAGGCACGGGGACAGATACGCAGTATTTT. Its protein product is CAISEPRGTGTDTQYF.